This is a list of T cell receptor beta chains from one sample in a study of patients and donors after allogeneic stem cell transplantation. TCRdb re-analysed the RT-PCR reads in MiXCR, keeping a single row per CDR3 protein. The data hold 920,000 or so distinct CDR3 sequences, with about a sixth observed a single time. Specimen: blood, either unsorted or a sorted T cell fraction (not recorded which). All receptors come from a human donor who was either an allogeneic HSCT recipient or a stem cell or donor lymphocyte infusion donor (not recorded which). It is not recorded whose cells these are; they may come from a transplant donor. CDR3s include the opening cysteine and the closing phenylalanine or tryptophan. A D gene is named only where the DNA matches it firmly. Where a row states a size, it is once, few, many or the class of an expanded clone; other rows omit it.

V	J	size	D	length	CDR3	DNA
TRBV5-1	TRBJ2-7	.	TRBD2	17	CASSLAHTSGRTYEQYF	TGCGCCAGCAGCTTGGCCCACACTAGCGGGAGAACCTACGAGCAGTACTTC
TRBV24-1	TRBJ2-1	few	.	14	CATSLLSPYNEQFF	TGTGCCACCAGCCTTCTCTCTCCCTACAATGAGCAGTTCTTC
TRBV5-1	TRBJ2-3	.	.	17	CASRGSGLPPGTDTQYF	TGCGCCAGCAGGGGGTCGGGACTGCCCCCTGGAACAGATACGCAGTATTTT
TRBV29-1	TRBJ2-3	.	.	14	CSVGRRVSTDTQYF	TGCAGCGTTGGGAGGCGGGTGAGCACAGATACGCAGTATTTT
TRBV11-3	TRBJ2-1	few	TRBD2	16	CASSLELAGGVHEQFF	TGTGCCAGCAGCTTAGAGCTAGCGGGAGGCGTCCATGAGCAGTTCTTC
TRBV5-1	TRBJ2-3	once	TRBD1	14	CASSSGTGNGAQYF	TGCGCCAGCAGCTCGGGGACAGGGAATGGGGCGCAGTATTTT
TRBV25-1	TRBJ2-1	.	.	15	CASSNREKGYNEQFF	TGTGCCAGCAGTAACAGGGAAAAGGGCTACAATGAGCAGTTCTTC
TRBV6-1	TRBJ2-1	.	.	14	CASVRWSSYNEQFF	TGTGCCAGCGTTCGGTGGAGCTCCTACAATGAGCAGTTCTTC
TRBV18	TRBJ1-1	few	.	16	CASSTLQGGPRPEAFF	TGTGCCAGCTCTACTCTACAGGGAGGCCCCCGTCCTGAAGCTTTCTTT
TRBV24-1	TRBJ2-3	few	.	16	CATSDSRTAYLDTQYF	TGTGCCACCAGTGATTCTCGGACAGCCTACCTAGATACGCAGTATTTT
TRBV6-5	TRBJ2-3	few	TRBD2	17	CASSYSGGTPSTDTQYF	TGTGCCAGCAGTTACAGCGGGGGGACCCCTAGCACAGATACGCAGTATTTT
TRBV24-1	TRBJ2-7	.	.	13	CATSEGTYDEQYF	TGTGCCACCTCCGAAGGGACCTATGACGAGCAGTACTTC
TRBV12-3/TRBV12-4	TRBJ2-7	many	TRBD2	15	CASSFGTSLAYEQYF	TGTGCCAGCAGTTTTGGGACTAGCCTAGCCTACGAGCAGTACTTC
TRBV7-3	TRBJ1-5	.	.	13	CASSLTHNQPQHF	TGTGCCAGCAGCTTGACCCATAATCAGCCCCAGCATTTT
TRBV9	TRBJ2-7	few	TRBD2	15	CASSVDGREDYEQYF	TGTGCCAGCAGCGTAGATGGGAGGGAGGACTACGAGCAGTACTTC
TRBV14	TRBJ2-2	.	.	15	CASSPSGVKPGELFF	TGTGCCAGCAGTCCAAGTGGCGTAAAGCCCGGGGAGCTGTTTTTT
TRBV20-1	TRBJ1-2	few	TRBD1	14	CSASYRGKGYGYTF	TGCAGTGCTAGCTACAGGGGAAAAGGCTATGGCTACACCTTC
TRBV24-1	TRBJ2-2	.	.	14	CATSEYPQTGELFF	TGTGCCACCAGTGAATATCCTCAAACCGGGGAGCTGTTTTTT
TRBV2	TRBJ2-7	.	TRBD1	14	CASRFGAGTDEQYF	TGTGCCAGCCGATTTGGGGCAGGGACAGACGAGCAGTACTTC
TRBV5-1	TRBJ1-1	once	.	15	CASSVQRTAESEAFF	TGCGCCAGCAGCGTTCAAAGAACCGCCGAATCTGAAGCTTTCTTT
TRBV5-1	TRBJ2-3	.	TRBD2	17	CASSLFIRLAATDTQYF	TGCGCCAGCAGCTTGTTTATCCGACTAGCGGCCACAGATACGCAGTATTTT
TRBV6-2/TRBV6-3	TRBJ1-1	few	.	13	CASSYSVGDEAFF	TGTGCCAGCAGTTACTCGGTAGGGGATGAAGCTTTCTTT
TRBV20-1	TRBJ2-7	few	TRBD2	15	CSAGLAGGPAYEQYF	TGCAGTGCCGGACTAGCGGGGGGGCCCGCCTACGAGCAGTACTTC
TRBV14	TRBJ2-3	few	TRBD2	16	CASSRTGLAGTDTQYF	TGTGCCAGCAGCCGAACGGGACTAGCGGGCACAGATACGCAGTATTTT
TRBV24-1	TRBJ1-5	.	.	14	CATKLSGSNQPQHF	TGTGCCACCAAGTTGTCGGGGAGCAATCAGCCCCAGCATTTT
TRBV5-1	TRBJ2-1	.	.	12	CASSSRLGEQFF	TGCGCCAGCAGCTCGAGACTGGGTGAGCAGTTCTTC
TRBV6-5	TRBJ2-2	few	.	17	CASSYSNTVANTGELFF	TGTGCCAGCAGTTACTCGAATACAGTTGCGAACACCGGGGAGCTGTTTTTT